The 29 T cell receptor beta chains below all came from one sample that was sequenced in a study of CD8 T cells in ankylosing spondylitis. TCRdb re-analysed the 5' RACE reads in MiXCR, keeping a single row per CDR3 protein. Among just over 300,000 distinct CDR3 sequences, less than 25% were seen once, and the ten largest hold about 4%. The sample taken for sequencing was blood, either unsorted or a sorted T cell fraction (not recorded which). These receptors all stem from a female donor with ankylosing spondylitis or in good health (not recorded which).

This clonotype turned up a few times. V gene TRBV4-3 combines with J gene TRBJ1-1; possible D gene TRBD1, 6 bases. The V end was cut by 2 bases, the J end by 8 bases, with 12 bases between. Germline V lookup: CDR1 LGHNA, CDR2 YSLEER. The CDR3 is 13 amino acids. This CDR3 is CASSQRGQGEAFF. In DNA, the CDR3 is TGCGCCAGCAGCCAACGAGGGCAGGGGGAAGCTTTCTTT.

This chain joins TRBV13 and TRBJ2-7; 10 bases are a match to TRBD2. The junction had 4 bases not matched to a gene; V was cut back by 5 bases and J by 3 bases. Per the germline V gene, CDR1 is PRHDT and CDR2 is FYEKMQ (reference sequence). The CDR3 runs 14 residues. CDR3 sequence reads: CASSPTSGIYEQYF. Written as DNA, the CDR3 is TGTGCCAGCAGCCCTACTAGCGGGATCTACGAGCAGTACTTC.

The chain joins TRBV12-3 or TRBV12-4 to TRBJ1-4, with TRBD1 as a possible D gene (5 bases). The CDR3 runs to 17 residues. Trimming took off 5 bases at V and 6 bases at J, with 22 bases between the two ends. The chain's CDR3 is CASSPPRGVGAYEKLFF. The CDR3 nucleotides read TGTGCCAGCAGTCCACCGCGGGGAGTAGGGGCTTATGAAAAACTGTTTTTT.

This CDR3 reads CASTLRRLAKNIQYF. For the CDR3, the DNA is TGTGCCAGCACCCTTCGCCGACTAGCCAAAAACATTCAGTACTTC. The V and J genes are TRBV6-1 and TRBJ2-4; D is unclear. In germline, CDR1 is MNHNS, CDR2 SASEGT. The CDR3 loop spans 15 amino acids. V was pared by 7 bases and J by 0 bases, with 13 bases between.

Many counts were recorded for this clonotype. The CDR3 reads CASSAQQETQYF. The CDR3 bases are TGTGCCAGCAGTGCACAGCAAGAGACCCAGTACTTC. J is TRBJ2-5 and V is TRBV6-1; D ambiguous. CDR1 and CDR2 (germline): MNHNS, SASEGT. This CDR3 is 12 amino acids long. Trimming took off 4 bases at V and 2 bases at J, with 5 bases between the two ends.

This clonotype was seen only once. The chain links TRBV4-2 to TRBJ2-2, with D perhaps TRBD1 (5 bases). Germline loops: CDR1 LGHNA, CDR2 YNFKEQ. Trimming removed 0 bases at V and 9 bases at J, with 8 bases between. This CDR3 has 13 residues. For the CDR3, the DNA is TGTGCCAGCAGCCAAGACAGGGTGCGGGAGCTGTTTTTT. Its protein product is CASSQDRVRELFF.

This clonotype was seen only a few times. The chain employs TRBV7-2 and TRBJ2-2; 11 bases map to TRBD1. The CDR3 is 16 amino acids. Trimming took 5 bases from V and 3 from J; bases not matched to a gene: 5. In germline, CDR1 is SGHTA, CDR2 FQGNSA. The CDR3 here is CASSRRDRGDTGELFF. The CDR3 nucleotides read TGTGCCAGCAGCCGTCGGGACAGGGGGGACACCGGGGAGCTGTTTTTT.

There are a few counts of this clonotype. The chain combines TRBV7-9 with TRBJ2-5; D perhaps matches TRBD2 (6 bases). Germline V CDR1 and CDR2: SEHNR, FQNEAQ (reference sequence). Trimming stripped 3 bases from V and 1 base from J, with 12 bases between. The CDR3 runs 15 residues. The CDR3: CASSLRGSLQETQYF. The CDR3 DNA follows: TGTGCCAGCAGCTTGCGGGGATCCCTCCAAGAGACCCAGTACTTC.

The CDR3: CSALDPGLAGDEQFF. The DNA for the CDR3 is TGCAGTGCTCTAGATCCGGGACTAGCGGGAGATGAGCAGTTCTTC. This chain connects TRBV20-1 to TRBJ2-1; 14 nucleotides match TRBD2. V gave up 5 bases and J gave up 8 bases; unmatched junction bases: 8. The germline V gene has CDR1 DFQATT and CDR2 SNEGSKA (reference sequence). CDR3 length: 15 amino acids.

The V call is TRBV12-3 or TRBV12-4, the J call TRBJ2-1, with D unresolved. The V and J ends lost 3 bases and 8 bases respectively, with 17 bases between them. This CDR3 region has 15 residues. In DNA form, the CDR3 reads TGTGCCAGCAGTTTTCTAGTCCTAGGTACATATGAGCAGTTCTTC. As protein: CASSFLVLGTYEQFF.

The chain recombines TRBV18 with TRBJ2-5; the match to TRBD1 covers 8 bases. CDR1 and CDR2 (germline): KGHSH, LQKENI. This CDR3 comprises 14 residues. J was trimmed by 3 bases and V by 3 bases; bases with no gene match: 3. The CDR3 is CASSPSGQEETQYF. The CDR3 nucleotides read TGTGCCAGCTCACCCTCGGGACAGGAAGAGACCCAGTACTTC.

This clonotype was seen a few times. The chain recombines TRBV20-1 with TRBJ2-1; 12 bases map to TRBD2. J lost 9 bases, V lost 5 bases, and 8 bases had no gene match. Germline-derived CDR1 and CDR2 are DFQATT and SNEGSKA (reference sequence). The CDR3 is made up of 14 amino acids. The DNA for the CDR3 is TGCAGTGCTCTGACTAGCGGGAGCTCGGGTGAGCAGTTCTTC. It codes for CSALTSGSSGEQFF.

The chain couples TRBV5-1 to TRBJ2-1; weak D call: TRBD2 (6 bases). CDR1 is SGHRS, CDR2 YFSETQ, per germline. This CDR3 is built from 14 residues. With 3 bases removed from V and 6 bases from J, the gap between germline ends came to 13 bases. CDR3 region: CASSSLADLNEQFF. In DNA, the CDR3 is TGCGCCAGCAGCTCCTTAGCGGATCTCAATGAGCAGTTCTTC. Supplemented by reference TRBV5-1 and TRBJ2-1, the full variable domain reads KAGVTQTPRYLIKTRGQQVTLSCSPISGHRSVSWYQQTPGQGLQFLFEYFSETQRNKGNFPGRFSGRQFSNSRSEMNVSTLELGDSALYLCASSSLADLNEQFFGPGTRLTVL.

This clonotype was seen only a few times. DNA for the CDR3: TGTGCCACCAGCAGAACCGTCCAGCCCCAGCATTTT. It is translated as CATSRTVQPQHF. The rearrangement links TRBV15 to TRBJ1-5; D not certain. CDR3 size: 12 residues. V was clipped by 2 bases and J by 7 bases, with 6 bases between them. CDR1 is LNHNV, CDR2 YYDKDF, per germline (reference sequence).

This clonotype appeared many times. The chain combines TRBV5-1 with TRBJ1-1; D call uncertain. The germline V and J ends were trimmed by 4 bases and 1 base, with 14 bases remaining between them. The CDR3 has 15 amino acids. Germline V gives CDR1 SGHRS, CDR2 YFSETQ. This chain's CDR3 is CASSPGQTENTEAFF. CDR3 coding DNA: TGCGCCAGCAGCCCCGGGCAGACCGAGAACACTGAAGCTTTCTTT.

This clonotype was detected ten times or more. CDR3 DNA: TGTGCCAGCAGTCGGCTTCGCACAGATACGCAGTATTTT. As protein: CASSRLRTDTQYF. The chain joins TRBV27 to TRBJ2-3; D gene uncertain. V was trimmed by 5 bases and J by 1 base, leaving 7 bases between them. CDR1 MNHEY and CDR2 SMNVEV come from the germline V gene (reference sequence). The CDR3 loop spans 13 amino acids.

A few counts support this clonotype. V usage is TRBV6-1 and J usage is TRBJ2-1; D ambiguous. Trimming removed 6 bases at V and 5 bases at J, with 17 bases between. The CDR3 is made up of 15 amino acids. Per germline, CDR1 MNHNS and CDR2 SASEGT. CDR3 in amino acids: CASSLGNRPNNEQFF. CDR3 nucleotide sequence: TGTGCCAGCAGCCTGGGGAACCGACCAAACAATGAGCAGTTCTTC.

This clonotype was seen a handful of times. V gene TRBV5-1 combines with J gene TRBJ2-7; D is possibly TRBD1 (6 bases). The length of the CDR3 is 14 residues. Germline V CDR1 and CDR2: SGHRS, YFSETQ. V lost 6 bases and J lost 0, with 13 bases in between. The CDR3 reads CASKRDTLSYEQYF. The DNA of the CDR3 is TGCGCCAGCAAAAGGGACACTCTCTCCTACGAGCAGTACTTC.

This chain connects TRBV27 to TRBJ2-1; TRBD2 might be the D (7 bases). Germline lookup yields CDR1 MNHEY and CDR2 SMNVEV (reference sequence). The CDR3 is 13 amino acids. V was shortened by 4 bases and J by 9 bases, with 13 bases between the two germline ends. The CDR3 loop is CASSSWGGGEQFF. The CDR3 DNA reads TGTGCCAGCAGTTCCTGGGGAGGGGGTGAGCAGTTCTTC.

The chain links TRBV12-3 or TRBV12-4 to TRBJ1-4; 7 positions match TRBD1. The CDR3 extends over 12 amino acids. Unmatched junction bases numbered 5, after V lost 6 bases and J lost 10 bases. CDR3 bases: TGTGCCAGCAGCCTTGCAGGGGGAAAACTGTTTTTT. This translates into CASSLAGGKLFF.

There are a few counts of this clonotype. The chain uses TRBV7-9 and TRBJ2-7; tentative D call: TRBD1 (5 bases). CDR3 size: 12 residues. V was shortened by 5 bases and J by 6 bases, with 11 bases between the two germline ends. Germline V gives CDR1 SEHNR, CDR2 FQNEAQ (reference sequence). The CDR3 loop reads CASSLQGTEQYF. The CDR3 nucleotides are TGTGCCAGCAGCCTGCAGGGAACCGAGCAGTACTTC.

With regard to this clonotype: One junction end disagrees with the germline gene, perhaps due to a read error. This rearrangement joins TRBV7-7 to TRBJ2-1; TRBD1 agrees at 9 bases. Germline V gives CDR1 SSHAT, CDR2 FNYEAQ (reference sequence). The CDR3 is made up of 15 amino acids. The CDR3 protein is CASSLSGTGNNEQFF. The CDR3 DNA is TGTGCTAGCAGTTTAAGCGGGACAGGGAACAATGAGCAGTTCTTC.

The chain has TRBV20-1 and TRBJ1-4; D is undetermined. This CDR3 is built from 13 residues. Trimming stripped 3 bases from V and 12 bases from J, with 17 bases between. Germline V gene lookup returns CDR1 DFQATT and CDR2 SNEGSKA (reference sequence). CDR3 in amino acids: CSASTLRVRELFF. The CDR3 DNA reads as TGCAGTGCTAGCACGCTTCGTGTCCGGGAACTGTTTTTT.

This clonotype was observed many times. V gene TRBV20-1 combines with J gene TRBJ1-5; D not resolved. Per germline, CDR1 DFQATT and CDR2 SNEGSKA (reference sequence). The germline V and J ends were trimmed by 3 bases and 6 bases, with 9 bases remaining between them. The CDR3 is 12 residues long. CDR3 nucleotides: TGCAGTGCTAGTATAGGCGTTCAGCCCCAGCATTTT. Amino acid sequence: CSASIGVQPQHF.

The chain has TRBV2 and TRBJ2-1, with 7 bases fitting TRBD2. Germline assignment: CDR1 SNHLY and CDR2 FYNNEI. J gave up 5 bases and V 2 bases, and 15 bases lay outside the gene matches. CDR3 length: 18 residues. CDR3 DNA sequence: TGTGCCAGCAGTGAAAGTCCAGCGGGAAGAGTCCTAAACAATGAGCAGTTCTTC. Translating it yields CASSESPAGRVLNNEQFF.

The rearrangement links TRBV7-2 to TRBJ2-7, with a possible D match to TRBD2 (5 bases). In germline, CDR1 is SGHTA, CDR2 FQGNSA. Trimming took off 5 bases at V and 3 bases at J, with 11 bases between the two ends. CDR3 length: 13 residues. CDR3 loop: CASSPGDLYEQYF. CDR3 bases: TGTGCCAGCAGCCCCGGGGATCTCTACGAGCAGTACTTC.

The rearrangement joins TRBV5-5 to TRBJ2-7, with a weak D call TRBD2 (6 bases). Per germline, CDR1 SGHKS and CDR2 YYEKEE (reference sequence). Trimming stripped 6 bases from V and 4 bases from J, with 20 bases between. The CDR3 extends over 15 amino acids. Written as DNA, the CDR3 is TGTGCCAGCACCCGGGACTTAGTTGGGATATACGAGCAGTACTTC. This sequence encodes CASTRDLVGIYEQYF.

The chain recombines TRBV10-1 with TRBJ2-3, with D unclear. V shed 8 bases and J shed 2 bases, with 17 bases lying between them. The CDR3 consists of 15 residues. Germline V gene data show CDR1 as WNHNN and CDR2 as SYGVQD (reference sequence). This CDR3 reads CASSALAQLTDTQYF. CDR3 DNA: TGCGCCAGCTCTGCCTTAGCCCAACTCACAGATACGCAGTATTTT.

This chain links TRBV12-3 or TRBV12-4 with TRBJ2-1; D is unresolved. CDR3 length: 12 amino acids. Trimming cost V 5 bases and J 15 bases, with 17 bases left between them. This CDR3 reads CASSVLLAAWFF. The CDR3 nucleotides are TGTGCCAGCAGTGTGTTGTTAGCCGCATGGTTCTTC.